This T cell receptor (beta chain) originates from a study of shared clonotypes between healthy human individuals. Germline CDR1 SEHNR, CDR2 FQNEAQ (reference sequence). This CDR3 has 16 amino acids. V lost 5 bases, J lost 5 bases, and 12 bases stayed unmatched. Several immunoSEQ 96-well plates shared each subset's DNA, each plate a replicate. Clones were read by immunoSEQ multiplex PCR, and TCRdb kept only the in-frame ones, dropping some. Of fewer than 650,000 clones listed, about three quarters are singletons. Every donor, a Caucasian adult, lived in Nashville, Tennessee. Material for sequencing was PBMCs. This TCR was recovered from a woman in her thirties or forties in good health. Some clones in this sample may be carry-over from other donors' samples. This chain joins TRBV7-9 and TRBJ2-3; 8 bases agree with TRBD1. DNA of the CDR3: TGTGCCAGCAGCCCGACCTCCCCAGGGGGCAAAGATACGCAGTATTTT. Translating gives CASSPTSPGGKDTQYF.